This T cell receptor beta chain was recovered during a study of T cells in Graves' hyperthyroidism and ophthalmopathy (dated by TCRdb to between 2017 and 2020). In terms of the full investigation: Peripheral blood was sampled at the time of initial diagnosis, prior to any treatment. To identify distinguishing TCR V-J signatures, a discovery cohort of around 100 patients was used, comprising approximately 40 with Graves' ophthalmopathy and roughly 60 with stable Graves' hyperthyroidism. An independent validation cohort of around 19 hyperthyroidism patients and approximately 15 patients who later progressed to ophthalmopathy tested prospective prediction of ophthalmopathy. The approximately 97 discovery patients were randomly divided into training and test sets at a 7:3 ratio. In more than 5 Graves' hyperthyroidism patients, the study also compared T-cell repertoires from thyroid tissue with T-cell repertoires from blood. Following sampling, methimazole starting at 30 mg daily was given to hyperthyroidism patients, and high-dose intravenous methylprednisolone was given to ophthalmopathy patients. TCR Vbeta CDR3 sequencing of 135 peripheral blood samples (43 ophthalmopathy, over 70 hyperthyroidism and roughly 17 progressor patients) is reported in the paper. The investigation overall reported the following: In validation, the model predicted progression to ophthalmopathy a median of roughly six months before onset, with over 55% sensitivity and 72.22% specificity. In cross-validation, a model built on a 13 V-J signature told ophthalmopathy apart from stable hyperthyroidism with approximately 90% sensitivity and roughly 81% specificity, and in testing the same model reached 80%/75%. Blood samples also contained most of the expanded thyroid clonotypes (frequency above 0.001), which suggests that blood repertoires may reflect thyroid immune responses. Sample size was not statistically predetermined, and investigators were not blinded to group allocation.

Ophthalmopathy patients had moderately to severely active disease, with a Clinical Activity Score of 3 or more, a NOSPECS grade of 4 or more, and a disease duration of less than 3 months. Any patient with an uncontrolled infection, another autoimmune disease, pregnancy or lactation was excluded. Diagnoses relied on clinical symptoms, serum thyroxine and TRAb, thyroid ultrasound and orbital computed tomography. Ficoll-Paque density gradient centrifugation was used to isolate PBMCs from about 10 ml of fresh peripheral blood. Total RNA was extracted using Trizol reagent, and RNA quality was assessed on an Agilent 2100 Bioanalyzer. For this chain, trimming is 4 bases at the V end and 3 bases at the J end, and the number of junction bases without a gene match is 6. As encoded in the germline V gene, CDR1 is SGHRS while CDR2 is YFSETQ. Taken from cysteine to phenylalanine, the CDR3 has 16 residues. Here the CDR3 DNA is all that survives: 48 bases in frame from base 1.

TCR beta CDR3 regions were amplified from RNA transcripts. For the first round of RT-PCR on the TCR CDR3, the HTBI primer set was used together with the Qiagen OneStep RT-PCR kit. Libraries were constructed in a second round of multiplex PCR, after which size selection and purification were performed. The libraries were sequenced on an Illumina HiSeq2000 using paired-end 100 bp reads. As for the original processing: SOAPnuke was used to process the raw data, with reads discarded if the reads contained adapters or uncalled bases, had a mean Phred below 15, or lacked an exact constant-primer or identifier match. High-quality paired reads were merged with COPE v1.2.5, and unique nucleotide sequences were defined as clonotypes. MiTCR v1.1 was used to align the clonotypes against IMGT TRBV, TRBD and TRBJ reference segments. The analysis was restricted to V-J combinations with a frequency above 0.0001, which together covered just over 98% of the repertoires. The TCS score was defined as the ratio of F50 (clonal expansion) to E x V (chaos), calculated using BLOSUM62-based TCRdist between CDR3 peptides within each V-J. Welch's t-statistics and random forest reduced 500 to 650 V-J features to around 14, which were used in a naive Bayes classifier (R e1071). TCRdb passed the public sequencing reads through fastp at Q25 and MiXCR, retaining productive beta sequences. Each CDR3 protein gets just one entry, which takes the most common genes and DNA from the rows behind it. The V and J calls were determined by TCRdb, not by the authors. This sample gives 500,000 to 600,000 distinct CDR3 sequences in total; just under 20% of them show up just once. The top ten constitute roughly 47% of the sample.

To note about this clonotype: Its antigen remains unidentified. Base qualities are not at hand, and no much larger clone is one base apart.

The rearrangement combines TRBV5-1 with TRBJ2-2, with TRBD1 matching 10 junction bases. The sample was blood. The receptor comes from a man in his forties with Graves' ophthalmopathy. DNA sequence: TGCGCCAGCAGCATCCCCGGGACAGGGGACACCGGGGAGCTGTTTTTT. It is translated as CASSIPGTGDTGELFF.